The clone carrying this T cell receptor (beta chain) was counted between two and nine times. The antigen is unknown. The sample is drawn from a study of blood T cells in healthy people across ages. Findings of the study overall: Among T cells, TCR beta diversity per million cells dropped roughly linearly as age rose. Lack of knowledge of donor CMV status possibly confounded expanded clonotype changes.

V shed 3 bases and J 3 bases; nucleotides not matched to a gene: 1. Per the germline V gene, CDR1 is DFQATT and CDR2 is SNEGSKA (reference sequence). The CDR3 extends over 12 amino acids. Sample-barcoded 5' priming and a J-beta primer mix drove a second PCR of roughly 7 to 11 cycles. TCRdb itself ran the 5' RACE reads through MiXCR, one entry per CDR3 protein. The repertoire consists of approximately 800,000 distinct CDR3 sequences, with 46% occurring once and the leading ten covering around a sixth. The rearrangement joins TRBV20-1 to TRBJ2-7; 8 nucleotides agree with TRBD2. This receptor was identified in a man older than 75 in good health. The sample consisted of blood. CDR3 region: CSASGRDYEQYF. DNA of the CDR3: TGCAGTGCTAGCGGGAGGGACTACGAGCAGTACTTC.